This T cell receptor beta chain stems from a study of T cell responses to AZD1222 COVID-19 vaccine. Looking at the study overall: Investigators merged groups given second doses at roughly 4 or roughly 12 weeks.

Method: immunoSEQ multiplex PCR; TCRdb's copy keeps in-frame clones and lacks some. There are 110,000 to 150,000 clones in the sample; nearly 95% occur only once, and under 6.5% lies in the top ten. Study-wide findings and caveats: Repertoires were obtained solely post-peak T cell response. Reportedly, close to half of spike-specific TCRs are directed against unmutated variant regions. Donors in the cohort were predominantly white British and more often female, and clonal diversity was possibly underestimated.

Note on this clone: Its antigen is unknown.

There are 15 residues in the CDR3. Germline V gene lookup returns CDR1 SGDLS and CDR2 YYNGEE. The V gene end was trimmed by 4 bases and the J gene end by 6 bases; junction bases not matched to a gene: 6. This sequence joins TRBV9 and TRBJ2-1; the match to TRBD2 covers 11 bases. This clonotype was obtained from an adult in good health. The sample here was peripheral blood, taken on day 0 of AZD1222 vaccination. The CDR3, as DNA: TGTGCCAGCAGCAAAATTAGCGGGAGGGGCAATGAGCAGTTCTTC. Residues: CASSKISGRGNEQFF.